This entry features one TCR beta chain sequence. This record comes from a study of OX40 agonist ivuxolimab in advanced cancers. Study context: Recorded diagnoses for dose-escalation patients were hepatocellular carcinoma, melanoma, renal cell or head and neck cancer.

The data were produced by immunoSEQ multiplex PCR, yet TCRdb's version contains in-frame clones alone and is incomplete. The repertoire holds about 64,000 clones, with about four fifths as singletons. The V and J ends lost 2 bases and 4 bases respectively, with 12 bases between them. The germline gives CDR1 MNHEY, CDR2 SMNVEV (reference sequence). The CDR3 spans 15 residues. The origin of this receptor is an adult with an advanced solid tumor such as melanoma, head and neck, liver or kidney cancer. The sample was CD4+ or CD8+ T cells sorted from blood, taken in a trial of the OX40 agonist ivuxolimab. The chain couples TRBV27 to TRBJ2-1, with D hard to call. The CDR3 DNA reads as TGTGCCAGCAGTTTAAAGGCTGTACGATACAATGAGCAGTTCTTC. Encoded protein: CASSLKAVRYNEQFF.